The source of this TCR beta chain is a study of cytomegalovirus exposure and HLA in healthy donors. Regarding the study as a whole: Reports showed the classifier diagnosing cytomegalovirus status with high specificity and sensitivity. Later work showed greater clonal expansion in HLA-associated TCR beta chains than in equally common others. Rarity marked most TCR sequences, yet some public TCRs occurred in many donors.

As concerns this clone: Its matching antigen is unknown.

The CDR3 loop spans 14 amino acids. Germline assignment: CDR1 SGHKS and CDR2 YYEKEE (reference sequence). The V gene lost 0 bases and the J gene lost 1 base, with 8 bases spanning the gap. It was with 60 Vbeta and 13 Jbeta primers that the PCR ran. Libraries were prepared by immunoSEQ multiplex PCR; TCRdb keeps only in-frame clonotypes and omits some of them. The sample lists under 200,000 clones, 77% occurring once. This chain connects TRBV5-5 to TRBJ2-7; no definite D call. This TCR was sampled from a man aged 45-65 years in good health and CMV-seropositive. Sequencing used PBMCs. The DNA of the CDR3 is TGTGCCAGCAGCTTGGGGGCAATTTCCTACGAGCAGTACTTC. It translates to CASSLGAISYEQYF.